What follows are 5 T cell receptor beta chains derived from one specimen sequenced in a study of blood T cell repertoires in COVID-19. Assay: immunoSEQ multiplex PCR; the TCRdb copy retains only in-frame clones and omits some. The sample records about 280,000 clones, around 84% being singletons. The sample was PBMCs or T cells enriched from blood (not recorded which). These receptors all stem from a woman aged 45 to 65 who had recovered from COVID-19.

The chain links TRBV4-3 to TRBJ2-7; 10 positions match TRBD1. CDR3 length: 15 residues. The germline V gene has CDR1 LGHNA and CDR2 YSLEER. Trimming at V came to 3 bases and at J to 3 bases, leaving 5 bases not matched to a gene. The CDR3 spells CASSQDRDRGYEQYF. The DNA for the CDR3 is TGCGCCAGCAGCCAGGACCGGGACAGGGGCTACGAGCAGTACTTC.

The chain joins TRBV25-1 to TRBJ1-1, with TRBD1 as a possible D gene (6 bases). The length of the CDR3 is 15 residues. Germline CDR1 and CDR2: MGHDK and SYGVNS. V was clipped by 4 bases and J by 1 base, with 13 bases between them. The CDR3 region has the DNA TGTGCCAGCAGTGGATTTGAGACAGGGAACACTGAAGCTTTCTTT. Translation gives CASSGFETGNTEAFF.

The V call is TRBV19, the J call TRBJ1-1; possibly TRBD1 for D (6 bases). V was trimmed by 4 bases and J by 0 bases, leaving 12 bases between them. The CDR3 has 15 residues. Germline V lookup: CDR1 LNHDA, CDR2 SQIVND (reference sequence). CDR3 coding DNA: TGTGCCAGTAGTAACGGACAGCTAATGAACACTGAAGCTTTCTTT. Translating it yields CASSNGQLMNTEAFF.

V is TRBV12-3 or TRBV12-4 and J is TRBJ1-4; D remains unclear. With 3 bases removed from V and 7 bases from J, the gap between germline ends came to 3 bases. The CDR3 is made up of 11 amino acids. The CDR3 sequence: CASSFSEKLFF. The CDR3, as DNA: TGTGCCAGCAGTTTCAGTGAAAAACTGTTTTTT.

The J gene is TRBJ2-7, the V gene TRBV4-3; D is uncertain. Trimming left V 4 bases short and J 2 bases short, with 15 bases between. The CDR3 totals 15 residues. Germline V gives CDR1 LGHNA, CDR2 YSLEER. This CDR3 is CASSPSFGPAYEQYF. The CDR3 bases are TGCGCCAGCAGCCCTAGTTTTGGCCCCGCCTACGAGCAGTACTTC.